This T cell receptor (beta chain) was captured in a study of low-dose radiotherapy and immunotherapy resistance in tumors. From germline, CDR1 is SGHVS and CDR2 FNYEAQ. The CDR3 consists of 15 residues. Germline trimming cut 2 bases from V and 8 bases from J; bases unmatched to any gene: 4. Described time point: after trial treatment. Treatment reported: LDRT plus nivolumab, ipilimumab, low-dose cyclophosphamide and aspirin (RACIN trial). The study gave donors nivolumab, ipilimumab, aspirin, low-dose cyclophosphamide and low-dose radiotherapy. Both TCRalpha and TCRbeta chains were reverse transcribed with V-gene-specific primers. Using a constant-region primer together with a V-primer adapter, TCRs were subjected to 15 to 25 PCR cycles of amplification. MiXCR, applied by TCRdb to the reads, yields one record per CDR3 protein. The sample yields 45,000 or so distinct CDR3 sequences, less than 30% seen once.

The gene calls are TRBV7-6 and TRBJ1-6; TRBD1 matches at 9 bases. This clonotype originated in a male donor with prostate cancer. The sequences come from PBMCs, collected after low-dose radiotherapy plus immunotherapy. DNA for the CDR3: TGTGCCAGCAGCTTAATGAGACAGGGGGATTCACCCCTCCACTTT. This gives the protein CASSLMRQGDSPLHF.